These T cell receptor beta chains were read from a single sample in a study of response to subunit inactivated influenza vaccine. TCRdb recomputed calls from the RT-PCR reads with MiXCR, one row per CDR3 protein. This repertoire shows about 700,000 distinct CDR3 sequences, roughly 14% found once; its top ten account for roughly 6.4%. Material: PBMCs from blood, obtained less than 15 days before vaccination. The source of these receptors is a man aged 50 to 59 who received an inactivated influenza vaccine. Each CDR3 is given with its conserved first and last residue. A D gene is named only where the DNA matches it firmly. The listing skips clone size in some rows; elsewhere it reads once, few, many or a size class.

j_call: TRBJ2-5; v_call: TRBV5-1; d_call: .; clone_size: .; cdr3_nt: TGCGCCAGCAGCTACCTTGGGGACTCCCAAGAGACCCAGTACTTC; cdr3_aa: CASSYLGDSQETQYF
j_call: TRBJ2-5; v_call: TRBV14; d_call: TRBD2; clone_size: .; cdr3_nt: TGTGCCAGCAGCCCACGACTAGCGGGGGGGCCGGAGACCCAGTACTTC; cdr3_aa: CASSPRLAGGPETQYF
j_call: TRBJ2-7; v_call: TRBV6-2/TRBV6-3; d_call: .; clone_size: .; cdr3_nt: TGTGCCAGCAGCGCGCCCGCGAAGGGATGGGGAGAGCAGTACTTC; cdr3_aa: CASSAPAKGWGEQYF
j_call: TRBJ2-3; v_call: TRBV11-3; d_call: TRBD2; clone_size: .; cdr3_nt: TGTGCCAGCTCGGCGGGGGGAGTAACAGATACGCAGTATTTT; cdr3_aa: CASSAGGVTDTQYF
j_call: TRBJ2-1; v_call: TRBV20-1; d_call: TRBD1; clone_size: .; cdr3_nt: TGCAGTGCTAACAGGGGGCACAATGAGCAGTTCTTC; cdr3_aa: CSANRGHNEQFF
j_call: TRBJ2-7; v_call: TRBV3-1; d_call: TRBD1; clone_size: .; cdr3_nt: TGTGCCAGCAGCCACTCGACAGGGGGCTACGAGCAGTACTTC; cdr3_aa: CASSHSTGGYEQYF
j_call: TRBJ1-5; v_call: TRBV12-3/TRBV12-4; d_call: .; clone_size: many; cdr3_nt: TGTGCCAGCAGTTTAATGGGGAGGGGTCAGCCCCAGCATTTT; cdr3_aa: CASSLMGRGQPQHF
j_call: TRBJ1-1; v_call: TRBV10-3; d_call: .; clone_size: few; cdr3_nt: TGTGCCATCAGTGAGTCAGGACAGAACACTGAAGCTTTCTTT; cdr3_aa: CAISESGQNTEAFF
j_call: TRBJ1-2; v_call: TRBV3-1; d_call: .; clone_size: .; cdr3_nt: TGTGCCAGCAGCCAAGGGGGTGGAGATGGCTACACCTTC; cdr3_aa: CASSQGGGDGYTF
j_call: TRBJ2-7; v_call: TRBV12-3/TRBV12-4; d_call: TRBD2; clone_size: few; cdr3_nt: TGTGCCAGCAGTCTACTAGCGGGAGGGCCGAACGAGCAGTACTTC; cdr3_aa: CASSLLAGGPNEQYF
j_call: TRBJ1-1; v_call: TRBV20-1; d_call: TRBD1; clone_size: .; cdr3_nt: TGCAGTGCTAGACGAGGGACAGAGAACACTGAAGCTTTCTTT; cdr3_aa: CSARRGTENTEAFF
j_call: TRBJ1-1; v_call: TRBV6-1; d_call: .; clone_size: few; cdr3_nt: TGTGCCAGCAGTGAACAGGGAAACGGGATTTGGGGTGAAGCTTTCTTT; cdr3_aa: CASSEQGNGIWGEAFF
j_call: TRBJ2-1; v_call: TRBV19; d_call: TRBD2; clone_size: few; cdr3_nt: TGTGCCAGTAGTATAGGGACTAGCCAGTTATACAATGAGCAGTTCTTC; cdr3_aa: CASSIGTSQLYNEQFF
j_call: TRBJ1-4; v_call: TRBV4-3; d_call: .; clone_size: many; cdr3_nt: TGCGCCAGCAGCCAAGAATCGGGACTGAGAAATGAAAAACTGTTTTTT; cdr3_aa: CASSQESGLRNEKLFF
j_call: TRBJ2-5; v_call: TRBV7-8; d_call: TRBD1; clone_size: .; cdr3_nt: TGTGCCAGCAGACTGACAGGGACAGGGCAAGAGACCCAGTACTTC; cdr3_aa: CASRLTGTGQETQYF
j_call: TRBJ2-5; v_call: TRBV2; d_call: .; clone_size: .; cdr3_nt: TGTGCCAGCAGTGACTGGGTGGAGACCCAGTACTTC; cdr3_aa: CASSDWVETQYF
j_call: TRBJ1-1; v_call: TRBV5-1; d_call: .; clone_size: many; cdr3_nt: TGCGCCAGCAGCTTGGAAGCAGGGGTGAACACTGAAGCTTTCTTT; cdr3_aa: CASSLEAGVNTEAFF
j_call: TRBJ1-1; v_call: TRBV7-2; d_call: .; clone_size: few; cdr3_nt: TGTGCCAGCAGCTTAAATTCAGTGAACACTGAAGCTTTCTTT; cdr3_aa: CASSLNSVNTEAFF
j_call: TRBJ1-1; v_call: TRBV5-1; d_call: .; clone_size: .; cdr3_nt: TGCGCCAGCAGCTTGGCCAATATAGCAATGAACACTGAAGCTTTCTTT; cdr3_aa: CASSLANIAMNTEAFF
j_call: TRBJ2-5; v_call: TRBV11-2; d_call: TRBD2; clone_size: many; cdr3_nt: TGTGCCAGCAGCTTGCTTAGCGGGGGGGCCCAAGAGACCCAGTACTTC; cdr3_aa: CASSLLSGGAQETQYF
j_call: TRBJ1-5; v_call: TRBV12-3/TRBV12-4; d_call: .; clone_size: many; cdr3_nt: TGTGCCAGCAGCTTGACGAGCAATCAGCCCCAGCATTTT; cdr3_aa: CASSLTSNQPQHF
j_call: TRBJ2-3; v_call: TRBV5-1; d_call: .; clone_size: many; cdr3_nt: TGCGCCAGCAGCGCAAACAGGGCGGCCGGGGCAGATACGCAGTATTTT; cdr3_aa: CASSANRAAGADTQYF
j_call: TRBJ2-1; v_call: TRBV11-1; d_call: TRBD2; clone_size: .; cdr3_nt: TGTGCCAGCAGCTTGACTCTGGGACTAGCATATCACAATGAGCAGTTCTTC; cdr3_aa: CASSLTLGLAYHNEQFF
j_call: TRBJ2-1; v_call: TRBV5-1; d_call: .; clone_size: .; cdr3_nt: TGCGCCAGCAGCTCCACAGGGTTCCCCTACAATGAGCAGTTCTTC; cdr3_aa: CASSSTGFPYNEQFF
j_call: TRBJ1-1; v_call: TRBV29-1; d_call: .; clone_size: .; cdr3_nt: TGCAGCGCGGGGACACCCAACACTGAAGCTTTCTTT; cdr3_aa: CSAGTPNTEAFF
j_call: TRBJ1-6; v_call: TRBV6-1; d_call: .; clone_size: .; cdr3_nt: TGTGCCAGCAGTGAAGCGCGGTGGCCGGGACAACTTAATTCACCCCTCCACTTT; cdr3_aa: CASSEARWPGQLNSPLHF
j_call: TRBJ2-7; v_call: TRBV7-9; d_call: TRBD2; clone_size: once; cdr3_nt: TGTGCCAGCACCGCTAGCGGGAGCGCCTACGAGCAGTACTTC; cdr3_aa: CASTASGSAYEQYF